This T cell receptor beta chain was observed in a study of shared clonotypes between healthy human individuals. Turning to the study itself: The study enrolled a couple of women and three men aged 18 to 49.

Naive-designated CD8 cells lacked CD45RO, were positively enriched for CCR7, and omitted terminally differentiated effector memory CD45RA+ cells. CDR1 and CDR2 from the germline V gene are SGDLS and YYNGEE. V gave up 5 bases and J gave up 4 bases, with 10 bases separating them. The CDR3 covers 13 residues. The assay was immunoSEQ multiplex PCR, and TCRdb's table has in-frame clones only and misses some. The table has some 1,900,000 clones, over 85% seen once. Sequencing was carried out using naive CD8+ T cells sorted from blood. The sequence was collected from a man aged 18 to 29 in good health. V and J are TRBV9 and TRBJ2-1; TRBD1 is a possible D gene (5 bases). The CDR3 DNA sequence: TGTGCCAGCAGTCGACAGACATACAATGAGCAGTTCTTC. It yields the protein CASSRQTYNEQFF.